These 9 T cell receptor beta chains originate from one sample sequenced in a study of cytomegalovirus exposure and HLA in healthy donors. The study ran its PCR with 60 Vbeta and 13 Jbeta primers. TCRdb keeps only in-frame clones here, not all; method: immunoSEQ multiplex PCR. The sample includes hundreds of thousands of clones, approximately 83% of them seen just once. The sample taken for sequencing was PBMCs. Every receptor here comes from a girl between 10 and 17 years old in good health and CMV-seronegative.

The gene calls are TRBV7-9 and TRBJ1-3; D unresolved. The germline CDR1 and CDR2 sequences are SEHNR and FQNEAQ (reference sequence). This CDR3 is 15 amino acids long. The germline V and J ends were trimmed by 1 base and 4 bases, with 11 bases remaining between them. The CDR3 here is CASSLVSGWGNTIYF. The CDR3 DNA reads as TGTGCCAGCAGCTTAGTTAGCGGCTGGGGAAACACCATATATTTT.

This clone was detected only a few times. CDR3 in amino acids: CATREGASNQPQHF. Written as DNA, the CDR3 is TGTGCCACAAGAGAGGGGGCAAGCAATCAGCCCCAGCATTTT. J is TRBJ1-5 and V is TRBV27; TRBD1 matches 7 bases. V shed 10 bases, J shed 1 base, and the junction held 7 bases outside the gene matches. The germline gives CDR1 MNHEY, CDR2 SMNVEV (reference sequence). This CDR3 comprises 14 residues.

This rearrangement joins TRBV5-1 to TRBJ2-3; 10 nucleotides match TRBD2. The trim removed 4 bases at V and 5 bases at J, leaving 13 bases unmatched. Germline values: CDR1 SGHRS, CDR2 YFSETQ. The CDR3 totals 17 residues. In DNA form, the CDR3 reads TGCGCCAGCAGCCAGACACGAGCGGGAGGGCCCGGAGATACGCAGTATTTT. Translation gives CASSQTRAGGPGDTQYF. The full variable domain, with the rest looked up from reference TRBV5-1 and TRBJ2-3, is KAGVTQTPRYLIKTRGQQVTLSCSPISGHRSVSWYQQTPGQGLQFLFEYFSETQRNKGNFPGRFSGRQFSNSRSEMNVSTLELGDSALYLCASSQTRAGGPGDTQYFGPGTRLTVL.

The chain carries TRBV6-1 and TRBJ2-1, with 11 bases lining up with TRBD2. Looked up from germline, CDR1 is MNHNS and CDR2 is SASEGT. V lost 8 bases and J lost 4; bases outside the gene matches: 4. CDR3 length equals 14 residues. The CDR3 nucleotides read TGTGCCAGCTTGACTAGCGGGGCTTACAATGAGCAGTTCTTC. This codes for CASLTSGAYNEQFF.

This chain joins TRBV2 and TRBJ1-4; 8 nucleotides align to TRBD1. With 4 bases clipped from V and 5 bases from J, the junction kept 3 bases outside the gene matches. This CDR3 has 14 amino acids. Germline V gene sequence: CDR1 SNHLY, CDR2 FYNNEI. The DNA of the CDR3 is TGTGCCAGCAGTGCGACAGGGGTCAATGAAAAACTGTTTTTT. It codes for CASSATGVNEKLFF.

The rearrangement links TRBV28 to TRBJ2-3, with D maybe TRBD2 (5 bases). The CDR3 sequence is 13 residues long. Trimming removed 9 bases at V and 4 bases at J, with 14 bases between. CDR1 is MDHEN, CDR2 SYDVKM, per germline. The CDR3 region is CASGGALADTQYF. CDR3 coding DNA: TGTGCCAGTGGAGGAGCGCTCGCAGATACGCAGTATTTT. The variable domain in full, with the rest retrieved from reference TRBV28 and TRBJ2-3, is DVKVTQSSRYLVKRTGEKVFLECVQDMDHENMFWYRQDPGLGLRLIYFSYDVKMKEKGDIPEGYSVSREKKERFSLILESASTNQTSMYLCASGGALADTQYFGPGTRLTVL.

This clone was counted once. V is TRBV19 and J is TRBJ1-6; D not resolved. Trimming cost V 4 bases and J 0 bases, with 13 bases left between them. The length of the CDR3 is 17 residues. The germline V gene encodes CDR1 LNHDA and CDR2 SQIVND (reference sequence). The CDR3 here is CASSRGPRSSYNSPLHF. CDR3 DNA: TGTGCCAGTAGTAGAGGTCCGAGAAGCTCCTATAATTCACCCCTCCACTTT.

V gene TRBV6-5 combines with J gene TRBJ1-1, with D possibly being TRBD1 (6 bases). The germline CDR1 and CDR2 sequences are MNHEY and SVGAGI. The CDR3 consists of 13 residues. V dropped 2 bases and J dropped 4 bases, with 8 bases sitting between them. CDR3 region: CASSYGTLTEAFF. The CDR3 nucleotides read TGTGCCAGCAGTTACGGGACACTCACTGAAGCTTTCTTT.

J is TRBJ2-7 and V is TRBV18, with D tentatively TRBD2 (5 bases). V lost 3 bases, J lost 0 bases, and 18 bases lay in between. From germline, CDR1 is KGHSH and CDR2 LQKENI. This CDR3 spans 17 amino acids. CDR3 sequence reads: CASSPTPLARSSYEQYF. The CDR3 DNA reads TGTGCCAGCTCACCCACACCCTTAGCGCGAAGCTCCTACGAGCAGTACTTC. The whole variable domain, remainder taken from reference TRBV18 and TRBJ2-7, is NAGVMQNPRHLVRRRGQEARLRCSPMKGHSHVYWYRQLPEEGLKFMVYLQKENIIDESGMPKERFSAEFPKEGPSILRIQQVVRGDSAAYFCASSPTPLARSSYEQYFGPGTRLTVT.